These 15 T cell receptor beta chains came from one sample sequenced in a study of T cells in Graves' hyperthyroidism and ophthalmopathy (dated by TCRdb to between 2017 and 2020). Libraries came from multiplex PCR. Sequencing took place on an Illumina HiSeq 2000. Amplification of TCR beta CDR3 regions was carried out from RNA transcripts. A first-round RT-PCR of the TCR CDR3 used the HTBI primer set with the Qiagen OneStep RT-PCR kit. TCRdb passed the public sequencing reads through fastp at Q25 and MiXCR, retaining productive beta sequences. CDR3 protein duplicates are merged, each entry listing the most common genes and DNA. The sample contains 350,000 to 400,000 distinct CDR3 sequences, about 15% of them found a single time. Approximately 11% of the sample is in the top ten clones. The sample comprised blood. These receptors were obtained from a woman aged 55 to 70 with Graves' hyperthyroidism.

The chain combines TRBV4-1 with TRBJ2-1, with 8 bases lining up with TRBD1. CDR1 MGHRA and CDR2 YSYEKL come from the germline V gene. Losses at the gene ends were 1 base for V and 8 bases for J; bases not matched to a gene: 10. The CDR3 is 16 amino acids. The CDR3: CASSQVGRGRADEQFF. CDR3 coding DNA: TGCGCCAGCAGCCAAGTGGGCAGGGGGCGGGCGGATGAGCAGTTCTTC.

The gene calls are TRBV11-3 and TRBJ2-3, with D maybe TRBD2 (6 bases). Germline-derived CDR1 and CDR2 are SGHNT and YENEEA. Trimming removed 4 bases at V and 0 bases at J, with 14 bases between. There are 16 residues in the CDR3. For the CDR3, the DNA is TGTGCCAGCAGCTCCCCCCACAGCGGGAGCACAGATACGCAGTATTTT. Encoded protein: CASSSPHSGSTDTQYF.

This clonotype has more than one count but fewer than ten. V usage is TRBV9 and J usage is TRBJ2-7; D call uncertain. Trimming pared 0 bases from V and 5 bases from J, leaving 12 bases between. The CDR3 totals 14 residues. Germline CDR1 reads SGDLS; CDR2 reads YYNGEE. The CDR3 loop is CASSVDTVGNEQYF. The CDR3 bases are TGTGCCAGCAGCGTAGACACGGTCGGAAACGAGCAGTACTTC.

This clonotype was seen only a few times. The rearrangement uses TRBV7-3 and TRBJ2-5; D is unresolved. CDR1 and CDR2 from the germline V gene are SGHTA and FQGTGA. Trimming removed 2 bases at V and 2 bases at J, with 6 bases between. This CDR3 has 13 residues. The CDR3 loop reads CASSLGFQETQYF. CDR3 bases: TGTGCCAGCAGCTTAGGCTTTCAAGAGACCCAGTACTTC.

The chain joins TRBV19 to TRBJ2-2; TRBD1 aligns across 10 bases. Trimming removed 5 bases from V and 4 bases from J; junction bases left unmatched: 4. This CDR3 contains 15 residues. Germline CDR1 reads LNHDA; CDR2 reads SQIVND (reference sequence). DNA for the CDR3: TGTGCCAGTAGTCGGGACAGGGGAATCACCGGGGAGCTGTTTTTT. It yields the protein CASSRDRGITGELFF.

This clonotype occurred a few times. In DNA, the CDR3 is TGTGCCAGCAGCTTGGGACAGACTAATTCACCCCTCCACTTT. Protein product: CASSLGQTNSPLHF. The chain recombines TRBV7-9 with TRBJ1-6, with 7 bases matching TRBD1. The junction had 2 bases not matched to a gene; V was cut back by 3 bases and J by 6 bases. CDR3 size: 14 residues. From germline, CDR1 is SEHNR and CDR2 FQNEAQ (reference sequence). The variable domain in full, completed from reference TRBV7-9 and TRBJ1-6, reads DTGVSQNPRHKITKRGQNVTFRCDPISEHNRLYWYRQTLGQGPEFLTYFQNEAQLEKSRLLSDRFSAERPKGSFSTLEIQRTEQGDSAMYLCASSLGQTNSPLHFGNGTRLTVT.

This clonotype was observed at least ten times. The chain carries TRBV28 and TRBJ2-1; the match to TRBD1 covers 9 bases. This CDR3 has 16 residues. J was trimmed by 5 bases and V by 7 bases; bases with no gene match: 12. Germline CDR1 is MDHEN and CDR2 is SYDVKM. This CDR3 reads CASTPQQGALDNEQFF. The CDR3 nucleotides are TGTGCCAGCACTCCCCAACAGGGGGCTTTGGACAATGAGCAGTTCTTC.

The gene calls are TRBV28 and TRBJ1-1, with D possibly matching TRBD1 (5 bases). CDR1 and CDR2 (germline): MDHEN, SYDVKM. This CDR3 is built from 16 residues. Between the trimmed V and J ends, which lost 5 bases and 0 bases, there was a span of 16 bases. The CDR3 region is CASSQTTGPMNTEAFF. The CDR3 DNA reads TGTGCCAGCAGTCAAACGACGGGACCCATGAACACTGAAGCTTTCTTT.

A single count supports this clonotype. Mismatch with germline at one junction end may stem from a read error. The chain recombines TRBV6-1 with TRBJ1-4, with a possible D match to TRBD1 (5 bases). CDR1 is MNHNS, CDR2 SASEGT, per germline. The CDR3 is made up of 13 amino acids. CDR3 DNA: TGTGCCAGCAGCCGGGGCTCTAATGGAAAACTGTTTTTT. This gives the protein CASSRGSNGKLFF.

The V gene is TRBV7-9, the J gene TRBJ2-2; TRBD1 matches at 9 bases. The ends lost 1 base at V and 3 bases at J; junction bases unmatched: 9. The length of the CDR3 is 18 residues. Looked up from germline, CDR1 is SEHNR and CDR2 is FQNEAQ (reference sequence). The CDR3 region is CASSLGGQGSMDTGELFF. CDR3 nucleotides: TGTGCCAGCAGCTTAGGAGGACAGGGGAGCATGGACACCGGGGAGCTGTTTTTT.

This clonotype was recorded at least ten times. The CDR3 protein is CASSVGGSGGQETQYF. CDR3 coding DNA: TGTGCCAGCAGCGTAGGGGGGTCAGGGGGGCAAGAGACCCAGTACTTC. J is TRBJ2-5 and V is TRBV9; TRBD1 is a possible D gene (7 bases). Germline lookup yields CDR1 SGDLS and CDR2 YYNGEE. This CDR3 region has 16 residues. V was cut by 0 bases and J by 2 bases, with 14 bases left in between.

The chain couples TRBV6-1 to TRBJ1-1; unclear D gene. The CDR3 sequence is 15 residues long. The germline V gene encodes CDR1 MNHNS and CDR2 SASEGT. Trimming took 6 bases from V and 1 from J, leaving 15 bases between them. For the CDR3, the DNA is TGTGCCAGCAGAGCTGCTCAGGTGGGGAACACTGAAGCTTTCTTT. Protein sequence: CASRAAQVGNTEAFF.

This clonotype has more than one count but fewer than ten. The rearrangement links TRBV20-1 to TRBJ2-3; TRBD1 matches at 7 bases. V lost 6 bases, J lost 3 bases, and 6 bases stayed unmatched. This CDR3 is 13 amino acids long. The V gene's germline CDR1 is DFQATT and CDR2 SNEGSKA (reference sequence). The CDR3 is CSAPGQITDTQYF. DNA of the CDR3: TGCAGTGCACCGGGACAGATAACAGATACGCAGTATTTT.

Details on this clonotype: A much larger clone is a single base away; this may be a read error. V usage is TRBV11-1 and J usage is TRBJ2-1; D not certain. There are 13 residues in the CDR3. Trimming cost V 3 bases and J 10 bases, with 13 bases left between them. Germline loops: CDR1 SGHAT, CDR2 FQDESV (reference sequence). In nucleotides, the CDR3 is TGTGCCAGCAGCTTTTTATCCACCTACGAGCAGTTCTTC. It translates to CASSFLSTYEQFF. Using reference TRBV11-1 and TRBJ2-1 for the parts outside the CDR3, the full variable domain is EAEVAQSPRYKITEKSQAVAFWCDPISGHATLYWYRQILGQGPELLVQFQDESVVDDSQLPKDRFSAERLKGVDSTLKIQPAELGDSAMYLCASSFLSTYEQFFGPGTRLTVL.

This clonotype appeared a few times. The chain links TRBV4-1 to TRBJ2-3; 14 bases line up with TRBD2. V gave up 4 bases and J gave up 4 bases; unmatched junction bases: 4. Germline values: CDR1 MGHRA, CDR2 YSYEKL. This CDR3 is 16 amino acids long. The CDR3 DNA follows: TGCGCCAGCAGCCCCTGGACTAGCGGGAGGTCAGATACGCAGTATTTT. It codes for CASSPWTSGRSDTQYF.